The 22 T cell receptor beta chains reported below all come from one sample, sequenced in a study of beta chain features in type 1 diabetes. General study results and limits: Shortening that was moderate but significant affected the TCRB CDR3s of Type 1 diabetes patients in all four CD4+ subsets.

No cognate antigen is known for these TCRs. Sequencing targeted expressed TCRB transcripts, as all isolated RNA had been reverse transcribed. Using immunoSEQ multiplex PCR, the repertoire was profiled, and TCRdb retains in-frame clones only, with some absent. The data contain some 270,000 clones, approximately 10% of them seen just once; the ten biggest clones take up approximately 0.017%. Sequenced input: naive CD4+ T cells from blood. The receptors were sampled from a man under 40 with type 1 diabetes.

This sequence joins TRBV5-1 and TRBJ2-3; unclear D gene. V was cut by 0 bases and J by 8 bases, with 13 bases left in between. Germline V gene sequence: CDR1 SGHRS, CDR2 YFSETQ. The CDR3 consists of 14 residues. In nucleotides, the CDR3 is TGCGCCAGCAGCTTGGCCGTCGCGCGCCGTACGCAGTATTTT. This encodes CASSLAVARRTQYF. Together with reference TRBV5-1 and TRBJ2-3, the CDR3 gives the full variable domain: KAGVTQTPRYLIKTRGQQVTLSCSPISGHRSVSWYQQTPGQGLQFLFEYFSETQRNKGNFPGRFSGRQFSNSRSEMNVSTLELGDSALYLCASSLAVARRTQYFGPGTRLTVL.

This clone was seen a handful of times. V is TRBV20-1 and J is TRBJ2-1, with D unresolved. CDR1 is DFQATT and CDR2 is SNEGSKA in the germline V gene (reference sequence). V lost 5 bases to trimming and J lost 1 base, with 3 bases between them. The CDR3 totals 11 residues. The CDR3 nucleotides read TGCAGTGCTTATTCCTACAATGAGCAGTTCTTC. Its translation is CSAYSYNEQFF.

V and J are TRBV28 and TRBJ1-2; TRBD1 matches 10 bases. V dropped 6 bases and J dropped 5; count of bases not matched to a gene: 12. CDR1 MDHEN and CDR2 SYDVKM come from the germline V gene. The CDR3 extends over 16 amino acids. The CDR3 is CASSLVWDRGHYGYTF. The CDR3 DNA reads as TGTGCCAGCAGCCTGGTGTGGGACAGGGGTCATTATGGCTACACCTTC.

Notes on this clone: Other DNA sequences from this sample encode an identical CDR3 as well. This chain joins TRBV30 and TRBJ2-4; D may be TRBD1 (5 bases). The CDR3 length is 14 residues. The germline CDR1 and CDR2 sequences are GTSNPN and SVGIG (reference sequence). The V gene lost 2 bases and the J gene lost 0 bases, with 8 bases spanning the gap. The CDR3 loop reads CAWSTGLAKNIQYF. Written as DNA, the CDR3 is TGTGCCTGGAGTACAGGTCTAGCCAAAAACATTCAGTACTTC.

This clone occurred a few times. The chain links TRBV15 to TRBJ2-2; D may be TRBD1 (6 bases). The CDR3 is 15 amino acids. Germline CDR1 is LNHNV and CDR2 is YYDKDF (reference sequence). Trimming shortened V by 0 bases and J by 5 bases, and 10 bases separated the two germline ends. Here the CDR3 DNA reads TGTGCCACCAGCAGAGACTCGGGACAAACCGGGGAGCTGTTTTTT. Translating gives CATSRDSGQTGELFF.

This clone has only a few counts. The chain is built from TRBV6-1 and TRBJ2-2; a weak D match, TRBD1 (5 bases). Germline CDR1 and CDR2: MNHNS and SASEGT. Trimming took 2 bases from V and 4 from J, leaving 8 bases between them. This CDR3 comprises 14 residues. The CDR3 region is CASSEPRVTGELFF. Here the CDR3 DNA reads TGTGCCAGCAGTGAACCCAGGGTCACCGGGGAGCTGTTTTTT.

The chain's CDR3 is CASSESHRAYSPLHF. The CDR3 nucleotides are TGTGCCAGCAGTGAATCCCACAGGGCCTACTCACCCCTCCACTTT. V gene TRBV25-1 combines with J gene TRBJ1-6; D possibly corresponds to TRBD1 (6 bases). The germline V and J ends were trimmed by 1 base and 10 bases, with 14 bases remaining between them. The V gene's germline CDR1 is MGHDK and CDR2 SYGVNS. CDR3 length: 15 residues.

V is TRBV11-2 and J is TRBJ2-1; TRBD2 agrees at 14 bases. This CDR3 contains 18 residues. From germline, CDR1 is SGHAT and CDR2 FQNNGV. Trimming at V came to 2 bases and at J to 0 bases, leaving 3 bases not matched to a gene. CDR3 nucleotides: TGTGCCAGCAGCTTAAGACTAGCGGGGGGGAGCTCCTACAATGAGCAGTTCTTC. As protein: CASSLRLAGGSSYNEQFF.

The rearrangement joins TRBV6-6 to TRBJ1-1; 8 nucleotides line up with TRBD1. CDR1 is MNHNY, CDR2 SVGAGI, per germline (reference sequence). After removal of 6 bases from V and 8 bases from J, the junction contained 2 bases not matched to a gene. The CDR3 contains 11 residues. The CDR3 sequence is CASSRTGEAFF. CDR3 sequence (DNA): TGTGCCAGCAGCAGGACAGGGGAAGCTTTCTTT.

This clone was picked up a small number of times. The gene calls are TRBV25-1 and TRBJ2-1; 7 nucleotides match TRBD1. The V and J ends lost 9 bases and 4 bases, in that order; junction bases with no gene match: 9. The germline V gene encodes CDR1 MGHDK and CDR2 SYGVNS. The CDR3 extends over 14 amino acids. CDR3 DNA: TGTGCCAGTTCGACAGGGTTTGTATACAATGAGCAGTTCTTC. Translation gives CASSTGFVYNEQFF.

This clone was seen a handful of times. CDR3 bases: TGCGCCAGCAGCTTGTACGCGGACATTCAGTACTTC. Translation: CASSLYADIQYF. This rearrangement joins TRBV5-1 to TRBJ2-4; D is uncertain. The CDR3 is 12 residues long. V lost 1 base and J 8 bases, leaving 7 bases between the germline ends. The V gene's germline CDR1 is SGHRS and CDR2 YFSETQ.

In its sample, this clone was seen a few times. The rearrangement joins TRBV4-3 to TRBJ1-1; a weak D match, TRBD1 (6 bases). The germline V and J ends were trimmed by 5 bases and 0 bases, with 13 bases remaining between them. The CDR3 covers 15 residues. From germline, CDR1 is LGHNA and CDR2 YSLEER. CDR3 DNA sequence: TGCGCCAGCAGCGACAGGATCCTCGTGAACACTGAAGCTTTCTTT. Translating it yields CASSDRILVNTEAFF.

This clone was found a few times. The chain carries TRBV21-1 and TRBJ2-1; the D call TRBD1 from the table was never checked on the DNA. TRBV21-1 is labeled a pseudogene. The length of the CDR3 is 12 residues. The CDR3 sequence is CASPSQHTKQFF. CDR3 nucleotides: TGTGCCAGCCCATCACAACACACCAAGCAGTTCTTC.

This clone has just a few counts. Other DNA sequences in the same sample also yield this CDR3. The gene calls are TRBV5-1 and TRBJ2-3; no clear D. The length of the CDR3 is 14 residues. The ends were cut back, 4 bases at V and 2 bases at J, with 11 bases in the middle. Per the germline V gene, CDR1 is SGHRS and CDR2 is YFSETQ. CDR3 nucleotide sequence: TGCGCCAGCAGCCTCGGCGGAAACACAGATACGCAGTATTTT. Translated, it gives CASSLGGNTDTQYF. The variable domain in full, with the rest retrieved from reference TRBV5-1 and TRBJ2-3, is KAGVTQTPRYLIKTRGQQVTLSCSPISGHRSVSWYQQTPGQGLQFLFEYFSETQRNKGNFPGRFSGRQFSNSRSEMNVSTLELGDSALYLCASSLGGNTDTQYFGPGTRLTVL.

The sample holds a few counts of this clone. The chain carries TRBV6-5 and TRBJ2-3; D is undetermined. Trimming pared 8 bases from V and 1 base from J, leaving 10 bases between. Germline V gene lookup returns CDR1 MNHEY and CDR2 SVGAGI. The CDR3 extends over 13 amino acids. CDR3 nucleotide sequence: TGTGCCAGCTCCGGGTCGGGCACAGATACGCAGTATTTT. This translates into CASSGSGTDTQYF.

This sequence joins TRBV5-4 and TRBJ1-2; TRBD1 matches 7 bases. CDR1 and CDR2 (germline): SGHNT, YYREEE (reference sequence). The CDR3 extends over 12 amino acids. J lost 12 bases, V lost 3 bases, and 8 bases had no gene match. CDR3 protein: CASSSGQAPNTF. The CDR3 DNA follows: TGTGCCAGCAGCTCCGGACAGGCCCCTAACACCTTC.

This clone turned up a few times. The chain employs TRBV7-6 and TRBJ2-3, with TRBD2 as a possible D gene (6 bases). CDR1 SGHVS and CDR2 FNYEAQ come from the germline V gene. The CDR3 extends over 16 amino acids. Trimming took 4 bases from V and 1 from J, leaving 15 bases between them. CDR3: CASSSLGGVRTDTQYF. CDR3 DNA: TGTGCCAGCAGCTCCCTGGGGGGAGTACGCACAGATACGCAGTATTTT.

As DNA, the CDR3 is TGCGCCAGCAGCCAAGTAACGGCGGGGGGCATCGATACGCAGTATTTT. Translated: CASSQVTAGGIDTQYF. This chain uses TRBV4-1 with TRBJ2-3; 8 bases are a match to TRBD2. V was pared by 1 base and J by 6 bases, with 9 bases of the junction left unmatched. Germline V gene data show CDR1 as MGHRA and CDR2 as YSYEKL. The CDR3 is made up of 16 amino acids.

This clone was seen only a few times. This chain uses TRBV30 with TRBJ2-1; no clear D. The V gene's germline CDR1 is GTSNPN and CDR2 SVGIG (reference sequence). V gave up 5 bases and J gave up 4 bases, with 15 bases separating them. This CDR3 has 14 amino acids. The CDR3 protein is CAWRRGEIYNEQFF. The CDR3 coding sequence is TGTGCCTGGCGACGAGGAGAGATTTACAATGAGCAGTTCTTC.

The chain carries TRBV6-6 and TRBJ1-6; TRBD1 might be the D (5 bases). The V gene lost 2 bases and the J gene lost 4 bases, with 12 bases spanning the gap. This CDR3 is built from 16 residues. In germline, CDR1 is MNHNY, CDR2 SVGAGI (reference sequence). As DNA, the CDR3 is TGTGCCAGCAGTTACACGACAGTGACTTATAATTCACCCCTCCACTTT. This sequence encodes CASSYTTVTYNSPLHF.

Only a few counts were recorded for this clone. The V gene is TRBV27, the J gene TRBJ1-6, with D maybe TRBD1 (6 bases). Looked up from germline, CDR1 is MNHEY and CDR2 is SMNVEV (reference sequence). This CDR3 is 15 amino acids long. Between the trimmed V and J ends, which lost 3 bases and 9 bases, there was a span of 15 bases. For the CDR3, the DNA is TGTGCCAGCAGTTTGGGGGCGGCAATTAGTTCACCCCTCCACTTT. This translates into CASSLGAAISSPLHF.

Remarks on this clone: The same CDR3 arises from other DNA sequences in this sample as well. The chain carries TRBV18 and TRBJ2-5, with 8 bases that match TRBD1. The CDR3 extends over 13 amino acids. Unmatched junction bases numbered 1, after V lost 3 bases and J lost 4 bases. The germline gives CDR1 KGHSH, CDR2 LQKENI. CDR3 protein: CASSPGQGETQYF. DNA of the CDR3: TGTGCCAGCTCACCTGGACAGGGAGAGACCCAGTACTTC.